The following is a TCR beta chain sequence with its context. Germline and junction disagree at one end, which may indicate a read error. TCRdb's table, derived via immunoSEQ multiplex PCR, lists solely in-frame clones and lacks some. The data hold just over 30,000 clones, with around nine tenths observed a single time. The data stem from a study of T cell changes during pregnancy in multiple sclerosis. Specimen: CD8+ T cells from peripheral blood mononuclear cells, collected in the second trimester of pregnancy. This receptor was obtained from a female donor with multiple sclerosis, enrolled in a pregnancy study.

The CDR3 region is CSVEDRQGPYGYTF. DNA for the CDR3: TGCAGCGTCGAAGATCGACAGGGCCCCTATGGCTACACCTTC. The V call is TRBV29-1, the J call TRBJ1-2; 7 positions match TRBD1. CDR3 length equals 14 residues. Germline assignment: CDR1 SQVTM and CDR2 ANQGSEA.